A selection of T cell receptor beta chains follows, all from one sample in a study of blood T cell repertoires in COVID-19. The method was immunoSEQ multiplex PCR; TCRdb's version includes in-frame clones alone and lacks a portion of them. The sample holds under 150,000 clones; 79% are singletons and the top ten take roughly 3.5%. The sample consisted of peripheral blood. The source is a man aged 60-69 years with acute or convalescent COVID-19. The CDR3 runs from the conserved cysteine through the conserved F or W. The D gene is left open where the match is weak. Rows give clone size only sometimes, using once, few, many, or a class for an expanded clone.

size: .; J: TRBJ1-2; D: TRBD1; V: TRBV6-6; CDR3: CASRGGQGRAGYTF; DNA: TGTGCCAGCAGGGGGGGACAGGGGAGGGCTGGCTACACCTTC
size: .; J: TRBJ2-7; D: .; V: TRBV4-3; CDR3: CASSPRQSYEQYF; DNA: TGCGCCAGCAGCCCCAGACAGTCCTACGAGCAGTACTTC
size: .; J: TRBJ1-6; D: .; V: TRBV3-1/TRBV3-2; CDR3: CASRHGTVDNSPLHF; DNA: TGTGCCAGCAGGCACGGGACTGTCGATAATTCACCCCTCCACTTT
size: few; J: TRBJ1-1; D: .; V: TRBV20-1; CDR3: CSARGGLEAFF; DNA: TGCAGTGCTAGGGGGGGACTAGAAGCTTTCTTT
size: .; J: TRBJ2-1; D: TRBD2; V: TRBV19; CDR3: CASSRGSGTRTFVEQFF; DNA: TGTGCCAGTAGTAGGGGTTCCGGGACTAGGACTTTTGTTGAGCAGTTCTTC
size: .; J: TRBJ1-6; D: .; V: TRBV3-1/TRBV3-2; CDR3: CASSQDAGPNSPLHF; DNA: TGTGCCAGCAGCCAAGATGCAGGGCCTAATTCACCCCTCCACTTT
size: once; J: TRBJ1-5; D: TRBD1; V: TRBV19; CDR3: CASSIQRGGQAGQPQHF; DNA: TGTGCCAGTAGTATCCAACGTGGGGGACAGGCCGGGCAGCCCCAGCATTTT
size: few; J: TRBJ1-1; D: .; V: TRBV19; CDR3: CASSIESGQTEAFF; DNA: TGTGCCAGTAGTATAGAATCTGGCCAAACTGAAGCTTTCTTT
size: .; J: TRBJ1-2; D: TRBD1; V: TRBV11-1; CDR3: CASSPGTGWTYGYTF; DNA: TGTGCCAGCAGCCCCGGGACAGGGTGGACCTATGGCTACACCTTC
size: .; J: TRBJ1-1; D: TRBD1; V: TRBV3-1/TRBV3-2; CDR3: CASSRAGGNTEAFF; DNA: TGTGCCAGCAGCCGGGCAGGGGGGAACACTGAAGCTTTCTTT
size: .; J: TRBJ1-1; D: .; V: TRBV3-1/TRBV3-2; CDR3: CASSQDPGGIAMNTEAFF; DNA: TGTGCCAGCAGCCAAGATCCCGGGGGTATAGCGATGAACACTGAAGCTTTCTTT
size: once; J: TRBJ1-4; D: TRBD1; V: TRBV29-1; CDR3: CSVDQGGTNEKLFF; DNA: TGCAGCGTTGATCAGGGGGGAACTAATGAAAAACTGTTTTTT
size: .; J: TRBJ1-6; D: .; V: TRBV30; CDR3: CAWSSSGSPLHF; DNA: TGTGCCTGGAGTTCCTCAGGTTCACCCCTCCACTTT